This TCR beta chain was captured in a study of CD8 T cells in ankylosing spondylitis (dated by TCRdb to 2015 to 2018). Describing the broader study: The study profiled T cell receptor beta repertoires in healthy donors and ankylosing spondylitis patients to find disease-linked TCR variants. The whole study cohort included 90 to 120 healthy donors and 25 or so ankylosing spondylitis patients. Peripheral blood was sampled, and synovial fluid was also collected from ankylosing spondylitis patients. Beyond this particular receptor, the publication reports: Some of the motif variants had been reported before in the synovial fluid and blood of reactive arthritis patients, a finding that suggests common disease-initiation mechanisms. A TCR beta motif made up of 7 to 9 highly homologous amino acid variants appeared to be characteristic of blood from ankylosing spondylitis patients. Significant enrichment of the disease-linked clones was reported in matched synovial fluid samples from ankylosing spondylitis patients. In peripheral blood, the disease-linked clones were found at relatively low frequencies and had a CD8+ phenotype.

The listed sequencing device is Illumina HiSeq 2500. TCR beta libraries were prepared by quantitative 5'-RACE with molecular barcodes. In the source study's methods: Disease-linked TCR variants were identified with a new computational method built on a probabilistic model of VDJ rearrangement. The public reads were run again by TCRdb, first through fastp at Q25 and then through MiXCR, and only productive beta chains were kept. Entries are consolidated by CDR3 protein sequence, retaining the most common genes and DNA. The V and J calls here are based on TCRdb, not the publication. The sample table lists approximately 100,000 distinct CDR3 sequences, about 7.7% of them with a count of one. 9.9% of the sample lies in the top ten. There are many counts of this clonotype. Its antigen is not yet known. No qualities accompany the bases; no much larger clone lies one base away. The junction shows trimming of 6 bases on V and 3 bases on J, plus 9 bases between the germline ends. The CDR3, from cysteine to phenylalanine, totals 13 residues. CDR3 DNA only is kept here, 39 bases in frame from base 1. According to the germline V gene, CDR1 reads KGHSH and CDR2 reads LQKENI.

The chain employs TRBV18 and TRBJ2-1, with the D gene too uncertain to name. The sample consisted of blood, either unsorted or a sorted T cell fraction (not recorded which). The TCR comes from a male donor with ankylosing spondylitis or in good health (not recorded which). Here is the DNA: TGTGCCAGCTCCATAAATGGCTACAATGAGCAGTTCTTC. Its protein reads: CASSINGYNEQFF.